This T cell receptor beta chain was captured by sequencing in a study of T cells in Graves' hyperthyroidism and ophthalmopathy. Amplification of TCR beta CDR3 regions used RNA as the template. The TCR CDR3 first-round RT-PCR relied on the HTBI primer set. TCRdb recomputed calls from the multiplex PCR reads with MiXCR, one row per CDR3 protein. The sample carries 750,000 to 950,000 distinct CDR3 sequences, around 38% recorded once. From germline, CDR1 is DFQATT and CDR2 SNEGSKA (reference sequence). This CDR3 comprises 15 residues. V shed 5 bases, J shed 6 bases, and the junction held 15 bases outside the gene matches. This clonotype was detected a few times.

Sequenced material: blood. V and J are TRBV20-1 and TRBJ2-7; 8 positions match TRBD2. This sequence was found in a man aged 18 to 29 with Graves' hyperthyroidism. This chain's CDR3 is CSAPVWVGRASEQYF. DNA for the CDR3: TGCAGTGCTCCAGTCTGGGTCGGGAGGGCGAGCGAGCAGTACTTC.